This record concerns one TCR beta chain sequence. Its matching antigen is unknown. PCR was performed using 60 Vbeta and 13 Jbeta primers. TCRdb keeps only in-frame clones here, not all; method: immunoSEQ multiplex PCR. The sample holds around 150,000 clones, approximately 61% seen once. The sample originates from a study of cytomegalovirus exposure and HLA in healthy donors. CDR3 size: 15 residues. Germline V gene lookup returns CDR1 LGHNA and CDR2 YNFKEQ. Trimming took off 4 bases at V and 0 bases at J, with 11 bases between the two ends. Study findings and constraints: Based on reports, TCR beta sequences accurately predicted HLA-A and HLA-B alleles for most subjects. Overall, roughly 170 TCR beta chains were annotated as cytomegalovirus-associated.

The chain links TRBV4-2 to TRBJ2-3; TRBD1 might be the D (6 bases). Material for sequencing was PBMCs. The receptor comes from a human donor in good health. The chain's CDR3 is CASSLAGTSTDTQYF. The CDR3 DNA reads as TGTGCCAGCAGCCTGGCCGGGACAAGCACAGATACGCAGTATTTT.